This TCR beta chain was captured by sequencing in a study of blood T cell repertoires in COVID-19. Some clones are missing from TCRdb's copy, which holds only in-frame ones; the method was immunoSEQ multiplex PCR. The sample has about 370,000 clones, 80% to 90% seen once; the top ten hold less than 1.2%. The V and J ends lost 3 bases and 2 bases respectively, with 11 bases between them. The CDR3 spans 15 residues. The germline CDR1 and CDR2 sequences are SGHTA and FQGNSA. The chain carries TRBV7-2 and TRBJ2-1; the D gene is possibly TRBD2 (6 bases). This receptor was obtained from a man aged 18 to 35 who had recovered from COVID-19. Sequenced: PBMCs or T cells enriched from blood (not recorded which). CDR3 residues: CASSFRDSTYNEQFF. The CDR3 DNA is TGTGCCAGCAGCTTCCGGGACTCAACCTACAATGAGCAGTTCTTC.